Listed here are 20 T cell receptor beta chains from one sample, sequenced in a study of tumor-infiltrating lymphocytes in primary liver carcinoma. The investigators made TCR beta cDNA from about 0.45 ug total RNA, using a constant-region primer. ARM-PCR was slightly modified, and three nested multiplex PCR rounds with it gave rise to the TCR beta libraries. The study ran its first two PCR rounds for approximately 11 cycles each, using TRBV1-TRBV30 forward primers and a C-beta reverse primer. MiXCR was run by TCRdb on the multiplex PCR reads, yielding one entry per CDR3 protein. The sample lists fewer than 350,000 distinct CDR3 sequences; roughly 60% were seen once. For blood RNA, unsorted whole blood served as the source, and germline DNA was extracted too. The sequenced sample was peripheral blood. The receptors were sampled from a man between 40 and 49 years old with primary liver carcinoma and hepatitis B virus infection.

The rearrangement uses TRBV11-2 and TRBJ2-5, with D tentatively TRBD2 (5 bases). The CDR3 is 15 amino acids. Trimming took off 6 bases at V and 5 bases at J, with 19 bases between the two ends. Germline lookup yields CDR1 SGHAT and CDR2 FQNNGV. In nucleotides, the CDR3 is TGTGCCAGCAGTAGTTGGACTGATCCCGCGGAGACCCAGTACTTC. As protein: CASSSWTDPAETQYF.

Regarding this clonotype: A much larger clonotype is one base distant, so this may be a read error. The V and J genes are TRBV4-3 and TRBJ2-1, with TRBD1 matching over 7 bases. The germline gives CDR1 LGHNA, CDR2 YSLEER. This CDR3 region has 16 residues. CDR3 nucleotides: TGCGCCAGCAGCCGAGAACCGGGACAGCTCTACAATGAGCAGCTCTTC. Translating it yields CASSREPGQLYNEQLF.

In the case of this clonotype: One end of the junction fails to match germline, which may point to a read error. This chain connects TRBV5-1 to TRBJ2-1; TRBD2 matches at 9 bases. CDR1 SGHRS and CDR2 YFSETQ come from the germline V gene. CDR3 length equals 16 residues. The CDR3 reads CASSLDSSGRFDEQFF. CDR3 sequence (DNA): TGCGCCAGCAGTTTGGATAGTAGCGGGAGATTCGATGAGCAGTTCTTC.

As to this clonotype: A much larger clone differs by one base, so this may be a read error. The CDR3 is CAISGQGRTTDMQYF. In DNA, the CDR3 is TGTGCCATCAGCGGACAGGGGCGTACCACAGATATGCAGTATTTT. V usage is TRBV10-3 and J usage is TRBJ2-3; 9 bases line up with TRBD1. The CDR3 length is 15 residues. CDR1 and CDR2 (germline): ENHRY, SYGVKD.

As to this clonotype: A much more abundant neighbour one base away suggests this may be a read error. The chain carries TRBV29-1 and TRBJ2-7; 8 nucleotides match TRBD2. After removal of 1 base from V and 1 base from J, the junction contained 9 bases not matched to a gene. Germline values: CDR1 SQVTM, CDR2 ANQGSEA. The CDR3 extends over 16 amino acids. The chain's CDR3 is CSVEGSQGGRSYEQYF. CDR3 bases: TGCAGCGTTGAAGGCTCACAGGGCGGGAGGTCCTACGAGCAGTACTTC.

Regarding this clonotype: This CDR3 fails to terminate in the conserved phenylalanine or tryptophan, so it likely reflects a read error. The chain combines TRBV7-9 with TRBJ1-5, with a weak D call TRBD1 (5 bases). CDR3 length: 15 amino acids. The germline V gene has CDR1 SEHNR and CDR2 FQNEAQ (reference sequence). DNA of the CDR3: TGTGCCGGCAGCCGCATCGGGGGAGGAGGTCAGCCCCAGCATTAT. As protein: CAGSRIGGGGQPQHY.

Of note for this clonotype: A read error is possible here, since a much larger clone lies one base away. The chain carries TRBV29-1 and TRBJ1-2, with 12 bases matching TRBD1. Per the germline V gene, CDR1 is SQVTM and CDR2 is ANQGSEA. V trimming: 3 bases; J trimming: 7 bases; junction bases outside the gene matches: 6. The CDR3 runs to 14 residues. The CDR3 sequence is CSVDLQGQGAGYTF. The CDR3 bases are TGCAGCGTTGATCTCCAGGGACAGGGGGCTGGCTACACCTTC. Together with reference TRBV29-1 and TRBJ1-2, the CDR3 gives the full variable domain: SAVISQKPSRDICQRGTSLTIQCQVDSQVTMMFWYRQQPGQSLTLIATANQGSEATYESGFVIDKFPISRPNLTFSTLTVSNMSPEDSSIYLCSVDLQGQGAGYTFGSGTRLTVV.

Note on this clonotype: No conserved phenylalanine or tryptophan ends this CDR3, so it is likely a read error. The V and J genes are TRBV12-5 and TRBJ2-2; 9 bases agree with TRBD2. The V gene end was trimmed by 9 bases and the J gene end by 8 bases; junction bases not matched to a gene: 10. The germline gives CDR1 LGHNT, CDR2 FRNRAP. The CDR3 covers 14 residues. As DNA, the CDR3 is TGTGCTAGCGGCTGGACTAGCGACTTTGGGGAGCTGTTTGTT. It yields the protein CASGWTSDFGELFV.

This chain connects TRBV29-1 to TRBJ2-5; no clear D gene. Germline V gives CDR1 SQVTM, CDR2 ANQGSEA. The V and J ends lost 2 bases and 4 bases respectively, with 8 bases between them. The CDR3 is made up of 12 amino acids. The CDR3, as DNA: TGCAGCGTTGAAACCATTCCAGAGACCCAGTACTTC. Encoded protein: CSVETIPETQYF.

J is TRBJ1-4 and V is TRBV6-6; D remains unclear. CDR1 is MNHNY and CDR2 is SVGAGI in the germline V gene (reference sequence). This CDR3 contains 12 residues. V lost 7 bases, J lost 3 bases, and 6 bases lay in between. DNA for the CDR3: TGTGCCAGCATGGGCCCTAATGAAAAACTGTTTTTT. This sequence encodes CASMGPNEKLFF.

On this clonotype: Possible read error: a much larger clone is one base away. The chain links TRBV4-3 to TRBJ2-3, with D maybe TRBD2 (6 bases). There are 18 residues in the CDR3. The germline V gene encodes CDR1 LGHNA and CDR2 YSLEER. The CDR3 region has the DNA TGCGCCAGCAGCCAAGATGCGACCCGGAGGGCCAACACAGATACGCTGTATTTT. This translates into CASSQDATRRANTDTLYF.

This rearrangement joins TRBV29-1 to TRBJ2-7; 11 positions agree with TRBD2. CDR3 length: 15 residues. Germline values: CDR1 SQVTM, CDR2 ANQGSEA. Here the CDR3 reads CNVEILAGVGYEQYF. DNA of the CDR3: TGCAACGTAGAAATACTAGCGGGAGTAGGTTACGAGCAGTACTTC.

V gene TRBV19 combines with J gene TRBJ2-3; 12 nucleotides line up with TRBD2. This CDR3 is built from 15 residues. The germline V gene encodes CDR1 LNHDA and CDR2 SQIVND (reference sequence). V shed 9 bases and J 5 bases; nucleotides not matched to a gene: 9. The CDR3 sequence is CASQASGRAVDTQYF. CDR3 in DNA: TGTGCCAGCCAAGCTAGCGGGAGGGCGGTAGATACGCAGTATTTT.

As concerns this clonotype: A much larger clone sits a single nucleotide away, making a read error possible. V gene TRBV10-3 combines with J gene TRBJ2-3; D is unclear. The CDR3 loop spans 11 amino acids. Germline-derived CDR1 and CDR2 are ENHRY and SYGVKD. The CDR3: CTTLRTDTQYF. The DNA of the CDR3 is TGTACCACCCTGCGAACAGATACGCAGTATTTT.

The chain combines TRBV6-1 with TRBJ1-4; no clear D gene. The CDR3 sequence is 18 residues long. Germline loops: CDR1 MNHNS, CDR2 SASEGT. V was shortened by 4 bases and J by 2 bases, with 20 bases between the two germline ends. CDR3: CASSVSDGPIVTNEKLFF. The DNA of the CDR3 is TGTGCCAGCAGTGTCTCAGACGGACCGATCGTGACTAATGAAAAACTGTTTTTT.

J is TRBJ2-3 and V is TRBV11-1; D is unclear. The J call may be incorrect, as the DNA end agrees better with TRBJ1-5. Germline-derived CDR1 and CDR2 are SGHAT and FQDESV (reference sequence). This CDR3 has 19 amino acids. The CDR3 DNA sequence: TGTGCCAGCAGTCCCGGGCTCGGACTAGCGGGCGGAATCACAGATACGCAGCATTTT. This gives the protein CASSPGLGLAGGITDTQHF.

The chain is built from TRBV6-5 and TRBJ2-3; possible D gene TRBD1, 6 bases. CDR3 length: 16 residues. Trimming cost V 0 bases and J 2 bases, with 12 bases left between them. Germline V CDR1 and CDR2: MNHEY, SVGAGI. This CDR3 reads CASSYSLTGYTDTQYF. CDR3 nucleotide sequence: TGTGCCAGCAGTTACTCTTTAACAGGGTACACAGATACGCAGTATTTT.

On this clonotype: Mismatch with germline at one junction end may stem from a read error. The chain joins TRBV11-2 to TRBJ2-3, with TRBD2 as a possible D gene (6 bases). CDR3 length equals 18 residues. Germline CDR1 reads SGHAT; CDR2 reads FQNNGV. The CDR3 DNA sequence: TGTGTCAGCAGCTTAGGGACTGCGGCGGGGTATAGCACAGATACGCAGTATTTT. It specifies CVSSLGTAAGYSTDTQYF.

Details on this clonotype: One end of the junction does not line up with germline, which may come from a read error. The rearrangement uses TRBV6-1 and TRBJ1-5, with TRBD1 matching 7 bases. Per the germline V gene, CDR1 is MNHNS and CDR2 is SASEGT. The CDR3 spans 14 residues. The DNA for the CDR3 is TGTACCAGCAGTCTGGACAGGCCCAATCAGCCCCAGCATTTT. This encodes CTSSLDRPNQPQHF.

A remark on this clonotype: Possible read error: a much larger clone is one base away. Without the conserved terminal phenylalanine or tryptophan, this CDR3 likely stems from a read error. The chain employs TRBV11-1 and TRBJ1-6; D unresolved. Per the germline V gene, CDR1 is SGHAT and CDR2 is FQDESV (reference sequence). The CDR3 totals 12 residues. V was pared by 5 bases and J by 8 bases, with 7 bases between. This CDR3 reads CASSGQDSPLHY. DNA for the CDR3: TGTGCCAGCAGCGGGCAGGATTCACCCCTCCACTAT.